A selection of T cell receptor beta chains follows, all from one sample in a study of blood T cell repertoires in COVID-19. Using immunoSEQ multiplex PCR, the repertoire was profiled, and TCRdb retains in-frame clones only, with some absent. The sample includes roughly 220,000 clones, around 82% of them seen just once. Sequencing was carried out using PBMCs or T cells enriched from blood (not recorded which). These receptors came from a young man with acute COVID-19. The CDR3 runs from the conserved cysteine through the conserved F or W. The D gene is left open where the match is weak. Clone size is stated in some rows and not others, as once, few, many or a class when expanded.

>TRBV14|TRBJ2-3|TRBD2|-
CASSQFPGLAPSTDTQYF
TGTGCCAGCAGCCAATTCCCGGGACTAGCGCCGAGCACAGATACGCAGTATTTT
>TRBV6-6|TRBJ2-7|TRBD1|once
CASSYSQGAYEQYF
TGTGCCAGCAGTTACTCCCAGGGGGCCTACGAGCAGTACTTC
>TRBV9|TRBJ2-1|TRBD1|few
CASSAGQGPYNEQFF
TGTGCCAGCAGCGCGGGACAGGGCCCCTACAATGAGCAGTTCTTC
>TRBV5-1|TRBJ2-5|-|-
CASSLGSEETQYF
TGCGCCAGCAGCTTGGGGTCAGAAGAGACCCAGTACTTC
>TRBV9|TRBJ2-3|TRBD1|-
CASSFSTGEDTQYF
TGTGCCAGCAGCTTCTCGACAGGGGAGGATACGCAGTATTTT
>TRBV7-9|TRBJ1-4|-|-
CASSRGGAWVTNEKLFF
TGTGCCAGCAGCCGCGGGGGGGCGTGGGTCACTAATGAAAAACTGTTTTTT
>TRBV3-1/TRBV3-2|TRBJ2-5|-|-
CASSQDPASVGETQYF
TGTGCCAGCAGCCAAGATCCAGCTAGCGTTGGAGAGACCCAGTACTTC
>TRBV9|TRBJ2-6|-|once
CASSVLSGANVLTF
TGTGCCAGCAGCGTTCTATCTGGGGCCAACGTCCTGACTTTC
>TRBV15|TRBJ1-5|-|-
CATSRVSPRRDQPQHF
TGTGCCACCAGCAGGGTTAGCCCTAGGAGAGATCAGCCCCAGCATTTT
>TRBV7-2|TRBJ1-5|-|-
CASSLPAEGNQPQHF
TGTGCCAGCAGCTTACCCGCCGAGGGCAATCAGCCCCAGCATTTT
>TRBV27|TRBJ1-5|TRBD1|-
CASSRDRERDIRNQPQHF
TGTGCCAGCAGTAGGGACAGGGAAAGGGATATACGCAATCAGCCCCAGCATTTT
>TRBV6-5|TRBJ2-5|-|few
CASTPFGVEVETQYF
TGTGCCAGCACCCCCTTCGGGGTGGAGGTGGAGACCCAGTACTTC
>TRBV5-1|TRBJ2-7|TRBD2|-
CASSPGLAGGPASYEQYF
TGCGCCAGCAGCCCGGGACTAGCGGGGGGACCGGCATCCTACGAGCAGTACTTC
>TRBV10-1|TRBJ1-1|-|-
CASSETGDTEAFF
TGCGCCAGCAGTGAGACCGGGGACACTGAAGCTTTCTTT
>TRBV19|TRBJ2-1|-|-
CASTKGGPDYNEQFF
TGTGCCAGTACAAAAGGGGGACCTGACTACAATGAGCAGTTCTTC
>TRBV6-6|TRBJ1-2|-|-
CASSLGGAQGYTF
TGTGCCAGCAGTCTGGGGGGGGCGCAGGGCTACACCTTC
>TRBV9|TRBJ2-1|-|-
CASSVESGLYNEQFF
TGTGCCAGCAGCGTAGAAAGCGGTCTCTACAATGAGCAGTTCTTC
>TRBV2|TRBJ1-1|TRBD1|-
CASSKDRGGNTEAFF
TGTGCCAGCAGTAAAGACAGGGGGGGGAACACTGAAGCTTTCTTT
>TRBV9|TRBJ1-2|TRBD1|-
CASSISVGQDSYGYTF
TGTGCCAGCAGCATTTCCGTAGGACAGGACAGCTATGGCTACACCTTC
>TRBV7-3|TRBJ1-4|TRBD1|-
CASSTGVTGDNEKLFF
TGTGCCAGCAGCACAGGGGTCACAGGGGACAATGAAAAACTGTTTTTT
>TRBV7-2|TRBJ1-5|-|-
CASSWREFNQPQHF
TGTGCCAGCAGCTGGAGGGAGTTCAATCAGCCCCAGCATTTT
>TRBV27|TRBJ1-5|TRBD1|-
CASSSTTGGKQPQHF
TGTGCCAGCAGTTCGACGACAGGGGGGAAGCAGCCCCAGCATTTT
>TRBV7-9|TRBJ1-1|-|-
CASSSQTGMNTEAFF
TGTGCCAGCAGCTCTCAGACAGGCATGAACACTGAAGCTTTCTTT
>TRBV5-4|TRBJ1-2|TRBD1|-
CASSADPGQGYGYTF
TGTGCCAGCAGCGCCGACCCGGGACAGGGCTATGGCTACACCTTC
>TRBV6-5|TRBJ2-3|-|-
CASMGLRTDTQYF
TGTGCCAGCATGGGACTGCGCACAGATACGCAGTATTTT
>TRBV6-6|TRBJ2-1|TRBD2|-
CASSFGGSGDNEQFF
TGTGCCAGCAGTTTCGGGGGTAGCGGGGACAATGAGCAGTTCTTC
>TRBV14|TRBJ1-1|-|-
CASSQDSTEAFF
TGTGCCAGCAGCCAAGATAGCACTGAAGCTTTCTTT
>TRBV10-1|TRBJ1-6|TRBD1|-
CASSPGQGYSPLHF
TGCGCCAGCAGCCCGGGACAGGGGTATTCACCCCTCCACTTT
>TRBV10-1|TRBJ2-3|TRBD2|-
CASSPGTSMDTQYF
TGCGCCAGCAGTCCCGGGACTAGTATGGATACGCAGTATTTT
>TRBV29-1|TRBJ1-6|-|once
CSVPKELRRSPLHF
TGCAGCGTCCCAAAGGAGTTACGGCGTTCACCCCTCCACTTT
>TRBV6-2/TRBV6-3|TRBJ2-7|-|-
CASSYGGAEPYEQYF
TGTGCCAGCAGTTACGGAGGAGCGGAGCCCTACGAGCAGTACTTC
>TRBV7-9|TRBJ2-5|-|-
CASSLFGQETQYF
TGTGCCAGCAGCTTATTCGGCCAAGAGACCCAGTACTTC
>TRBV10-3|TRBJ2-2|TRBD1|-
CAISKDRGLVGELFF
TGTGCCATCAGTAAGGACAGGGGGCTAGTCGGGGAGCTGTTTTTT
>TRBV6-5|TRBJ1-3|-|once
CASRPGGSGNTIYF
TGTGCCAGCAGGCCGGGGGGGTCTGGAAACACCATATATTTT
>TRBV10-1|TRBJ2-7|TRBD2|-
CASSDGTRAYEQYF
TGCGCCAGCAGTGACGGGACTAGGGCCTACGAGCAGTACTTC
>TRBV2|TRBJ2-7|-|-
CASNGVGGYEQYF
TGTGCCAGCAATGGGGTGGGAGGCTACGAGCAGTACTTC
>TRBV5-6|TRBJ1-2|TRBD1|-
CASSPGQGGYTF
TGTGCCAGCAGCCCCGGACAGGGTGGCTACACCTTC
>TRBV27|TRBJ1-2|-|-
CASSLSRGGGYTF
TGTGCCAGCAGTTTATCCAGGGGTGGTGGCTACACCTTC
>TRBV9|TRBJ2-7|TRBD1|-
CASSVGPTGYYEQYF
TGTGCCAGCAGCGTAGGGCCGACAGGGTACTACGAGCAGTACTTC
>TRBV5-4|TRBJ1-1|-|-
CASSLAHQEAFF
TGTGCCAGCAGCTTGGCCCATCAAGAAGCTTTCTTT
>TRBV19|TRBJ2-6|-|-
CASSAPSGANVLTF
TGTGCCAGTAGTGCGCCTTCTGGGGCCAACGTCCTGACTTTC
>TRBV9|TRBJ1-6|-|once
CASSVGDPPLHF
TGTGCCAGCAGCGTTGGAGATCCACCCCTCCACTTT
>TRBV29-1|TRBJ1-2|-|once
CSVDGPSGESGYTF
TGCAGCGTTGACGGGCCGTCCGGGGAATCTGGCTACACCTTC
>TRBV2|TRBJ1-4|-|-
CASSVGQANEKLFF
TGTGCCAGCAGTGTGGGTCAGGCTAATGAAAAACTGTTTTTT
>TRBV4-1|TRBJ1-4|TRBD1|-
CASSQPDRGREKLFF
TGCGCCAGCAGCCAGCCTGACAGGGGACGAGAAAAACTGTTTTTT
>TRBV2|TRBJ2-5|TRBD1|-
CASSPTGGRMETQYF
TGTGCCAGCAGTCCTACAGGGGGGCGAATGGAGACCCAGTACTTC
>TRBV18|TRBJ2-3|-|-
CASSPMAEVYTDTQYF
TGTGCCAGCTCACCAATGGCAGAAGTATACACAGATACGCAGTATTTT
>TRBV12-5|TRBJ1-4|-|once
CASGLGANEKLFF
TGTGCTAGTGGTTTAGGGGCTAATGAAAAACTGTTTTTT
>TRBV5-1|TRBJ1-2|TRBD1|-
CASSFGTGRYGYTF
TGCGCCAGCAGCTTCGGGACAGGGAGATATGGCTACACCTTC